This T cell receptor beta chain was profiled in a study of tissue T cells after allogeneic stem cell transplantation. Trimming stripped 2 bases from V and 2 bases from J, with 7 bases between. From germline, CDR1 is SGHDT and CDR2 FRDEAV. The CDR3 spans 14 residues. Documented time point: mouse harvest day 7 after allogeneic transplant. Each mouse received 10^7 T-cell-depleted marrow cells plus 10^6 splenic CD5+ T cells by tail vein. This clone was counted a single time. The gene symbols are mouse symbols. The read comes to an end 1 residue before the CDR3 does, leaving the germline J gene to fill in the end. Profiled with immunoSEQ multiplex PCR; TCRdb holds only in-frame clones, not every one. The sample lists roughly 6,100 clones, around 40% seen once, with 2% to 2.5% in the top ten.

The sequenced sample consisted of skin. The sequence was collected from a female BALB/c mouse given C57BL/6 T cells with graft-versus-host disease after an allogeneic hematopoietic cell transplant. The V call is TRBV14, the J call TRBJ2-2, with D possibly matching TRBD2 (5 bases). The CDR3 DNA, read in part, is TGTGCCAGCAGTTTTTGGGGTAACACCGGGCAGCTCTAC. Its translation: CASSFWGNTGQLY. The entire CDR3 protein is CASSFWGNTGQLYF.